The present TCR beta chain was sequenced within a study of cytotoxic CD8 clonotypes in ibrutinib-treated CLL. Cryopreserved PBMCs were the source of 2 to 2.5 micrograms of genomic DNA, which went to TCR beta libraries. This clone was observed many times. TCRdb's table, derived via immunoSEQ multiplex PCR, lists solely in-frame clones and lacks some. This table holds under 75,000 clones, 71% found once. The CDR3 runs 15 residues. The V gene end was trimmed by 1 base and the J gene end by 2 bases; junction bases not matched to a gene: 5. CDR1 SGHVS and CDR2 FNYEAQ come from the germline V gene. Source: PBMCs, taken after 12 months of ibrutinib treatment. This sequence was found in a human donor with chronic lymphocytic leukemia. V usage is TRBV7-6 and J usage is TRBJ2-7; 7 bases are a match to TRBD2. CDR3 DNA: TGTGCCAGCAGCTTAGGCGGGAGCGGGACCTACGAGCAGTACTTC. Translating gives CASSLGGSGTYEQYF. Full variable domain (missing parts from reference TRBV7-6 and TRBJ2-7): GAGVSQSPRYKVTKRGQDVALRCDPISGHVSLYWYRQALGQGPEFLTYFNYEAQQDKSGLPNDRFSAERPEGSISTLTIQRTEQRDSAMYRCASSLGGSGTYEQYFGPGTRLTVT.